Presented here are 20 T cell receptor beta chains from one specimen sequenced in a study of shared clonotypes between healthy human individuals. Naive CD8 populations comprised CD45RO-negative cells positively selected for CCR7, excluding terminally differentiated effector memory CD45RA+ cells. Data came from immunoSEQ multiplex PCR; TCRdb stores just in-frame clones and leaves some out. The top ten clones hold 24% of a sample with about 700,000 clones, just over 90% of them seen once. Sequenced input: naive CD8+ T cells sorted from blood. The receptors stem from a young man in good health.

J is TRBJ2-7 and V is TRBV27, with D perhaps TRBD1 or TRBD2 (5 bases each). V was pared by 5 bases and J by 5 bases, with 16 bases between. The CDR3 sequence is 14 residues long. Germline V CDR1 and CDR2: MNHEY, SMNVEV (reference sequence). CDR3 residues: CASSPRDDADEQYF. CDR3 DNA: TGTGCCAGCAGTCCTAGGGACGACGCGGACGAGCAGTACTTC.

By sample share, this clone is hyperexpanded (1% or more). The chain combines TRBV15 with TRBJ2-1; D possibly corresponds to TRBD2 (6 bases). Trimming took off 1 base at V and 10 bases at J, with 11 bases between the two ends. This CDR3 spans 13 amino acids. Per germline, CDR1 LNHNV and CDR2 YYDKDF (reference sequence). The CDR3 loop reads CATSRVSGEEQFF. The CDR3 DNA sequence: TGTGCCACCAGCAGAGTTTCGGGAGAAGAGCAGTTCTTC.

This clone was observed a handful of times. The CDR3 DNA sequence: TGTGCCAGTAGTATGGTAGCGGGAGTCGAGCAGTTCTTC. The encoded protein is CASSMVAGVEQFF. The chain employs TRBV19 and TRBJ2-1, with TRBD2 matching 9 bases. The CDR3 contains 13 residues. CDR1 is LNHDA, CDR2 SQIVND, per germline (reference sequence). With V trimmed by 3 bases and J by 10 bases, 4 bases remained unmatched.

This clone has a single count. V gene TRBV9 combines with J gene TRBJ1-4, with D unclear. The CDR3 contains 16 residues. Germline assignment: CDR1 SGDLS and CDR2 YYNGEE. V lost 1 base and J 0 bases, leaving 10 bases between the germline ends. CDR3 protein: CASSVYGLTTNEKLFF. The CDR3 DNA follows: TGTGCCAGCAGCGTATATGGCCTTACAACTAATGAAAAACTGTTTTTT. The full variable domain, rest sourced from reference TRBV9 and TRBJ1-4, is DSGVTQTPKHLITATGQRVTLRCSPRSGDLSVYWYQQSLDQGLQFLIQYYNGEERAKGNILERFSAQQFPDLHSELNLSSLELGDSALYFCASSVYGLTTNEKLFFGSGTQLSVL.

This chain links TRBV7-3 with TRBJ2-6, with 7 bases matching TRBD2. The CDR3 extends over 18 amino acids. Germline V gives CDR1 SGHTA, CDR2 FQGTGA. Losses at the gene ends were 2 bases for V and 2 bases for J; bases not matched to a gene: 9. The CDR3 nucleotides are TGTGCCAGCAGCTTAGGGCCGGGAGGTGGAACTGGGGCCAACGTCCTGACTTTC. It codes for CASSLGPGGGTGANVLTF.

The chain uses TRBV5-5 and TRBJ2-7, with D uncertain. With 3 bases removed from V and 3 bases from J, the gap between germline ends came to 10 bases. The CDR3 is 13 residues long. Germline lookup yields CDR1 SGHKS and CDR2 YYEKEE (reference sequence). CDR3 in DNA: TGTGCCAGCAGCTCCGTAGGAGTCTACGAGCAGTACTTC. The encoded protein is CASSSVGVYEQYF. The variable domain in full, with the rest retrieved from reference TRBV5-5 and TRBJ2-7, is DAGVTQSPTHLIKTRGQQVTLRCSPISGHKSVSWYQQVLGQGPQFIFQYYEKEERGRGNFPDRFSARQFPNYSSELNVNALLLGDSALYLCASSSVGVYEQYFGPGTRLTVT.

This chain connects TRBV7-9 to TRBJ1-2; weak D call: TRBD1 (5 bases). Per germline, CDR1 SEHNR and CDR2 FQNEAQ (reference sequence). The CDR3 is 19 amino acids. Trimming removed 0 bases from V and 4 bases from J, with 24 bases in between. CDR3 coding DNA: TGTGCCAGCAGCTTAGCGGGCCTACCGGGACTCCGAAGCGGCTATGGCTACACCTTC. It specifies CASSLAGLPGLRSGYGYTF.

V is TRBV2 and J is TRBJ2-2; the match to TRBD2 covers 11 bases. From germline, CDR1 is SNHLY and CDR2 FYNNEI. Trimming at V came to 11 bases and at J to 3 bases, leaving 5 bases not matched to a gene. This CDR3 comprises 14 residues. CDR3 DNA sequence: TGTGCCGGCCGACTAGCGGGGTACACCGGGGAGCTGTTTTTT. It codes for CAGRLAGYTGELFF.

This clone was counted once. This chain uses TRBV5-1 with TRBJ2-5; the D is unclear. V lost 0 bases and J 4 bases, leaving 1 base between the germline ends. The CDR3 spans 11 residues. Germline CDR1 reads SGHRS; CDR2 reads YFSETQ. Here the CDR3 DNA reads TGCGCCAGCAGCTTGGTAGAGACCCAGTACTTC. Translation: CASSLVETQYF. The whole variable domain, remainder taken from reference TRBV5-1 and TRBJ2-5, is KAGVTQTPRYLIKTRGQQVTLSCSPISGHRSVSWYQQTPGQGLQFLFEYFSETQRNKGNFPGRFSGRQFSNSRSEMNVSTLELGDSALYLCASSLVETQYFGPGTRLLVL.

The CDR3 DNA sequence: TGTGCCAGTAGTACCCCCGAGTTCGCCACCCGGAGCGGCTACACCTTC. Amino acid sequence: CASSTPEFATRSGYTF. The gene calls are TRBV19 and TRBJ1-2; D ambiguous. Germline CDR1 reads LNHDA; CDR2 reads SQIVND (reference sequence). The CDR3 runs 16 residues. V lost 4 bases, J lost 8 bases, and 23 bases lay in between.

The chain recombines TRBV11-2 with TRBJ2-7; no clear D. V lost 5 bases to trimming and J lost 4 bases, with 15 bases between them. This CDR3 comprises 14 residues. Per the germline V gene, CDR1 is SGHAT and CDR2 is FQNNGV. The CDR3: CASSGSGPGYEQYF. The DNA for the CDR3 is TGTGCCAGCAGCGGTTCCGGACCCGGTTACGAGCAGTACTTC.

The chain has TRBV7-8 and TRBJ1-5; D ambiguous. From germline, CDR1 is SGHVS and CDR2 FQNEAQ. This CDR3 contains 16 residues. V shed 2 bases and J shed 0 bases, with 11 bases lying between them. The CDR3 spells CASSLTAIYSNQPQHF. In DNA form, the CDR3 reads TGTGCCAGCAGCTTAACGGCGATATATAGCAATCAGCCCCAGCATTTT.

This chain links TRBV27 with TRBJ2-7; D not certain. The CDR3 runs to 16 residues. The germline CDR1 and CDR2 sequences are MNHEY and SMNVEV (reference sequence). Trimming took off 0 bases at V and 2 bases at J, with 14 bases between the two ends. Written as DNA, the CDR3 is TGTGCCAGCAGTTTATCGGCCGGGCTACTCCCCTACGAGCAGTACTTC. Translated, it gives CASSLSAGLLPYEQYF.

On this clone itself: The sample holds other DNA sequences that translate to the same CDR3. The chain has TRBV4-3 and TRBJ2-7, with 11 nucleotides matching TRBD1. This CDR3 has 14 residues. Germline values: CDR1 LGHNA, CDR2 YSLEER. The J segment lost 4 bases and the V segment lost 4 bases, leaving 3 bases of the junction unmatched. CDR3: CASSPGTGGYEQYF. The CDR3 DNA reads TGCGCCAGCAGCCCCGGGACAGGGGGATACGAGCAGTACTTC.

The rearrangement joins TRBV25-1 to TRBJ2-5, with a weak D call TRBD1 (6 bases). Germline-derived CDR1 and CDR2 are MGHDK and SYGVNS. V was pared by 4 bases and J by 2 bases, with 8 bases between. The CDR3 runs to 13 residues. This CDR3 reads CASSAGQQETQYF. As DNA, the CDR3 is TGTGCCAGCAGTGCTGGACAGCAAGAGACCCAGTACTTC.

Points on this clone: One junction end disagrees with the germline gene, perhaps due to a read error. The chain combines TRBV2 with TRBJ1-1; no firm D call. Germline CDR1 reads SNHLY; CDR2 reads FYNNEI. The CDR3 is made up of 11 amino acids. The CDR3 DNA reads TGTGCCAGCAGAGGAGGGTCTGAGGCTTTCTTT. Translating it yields CASRGGSEAFF.

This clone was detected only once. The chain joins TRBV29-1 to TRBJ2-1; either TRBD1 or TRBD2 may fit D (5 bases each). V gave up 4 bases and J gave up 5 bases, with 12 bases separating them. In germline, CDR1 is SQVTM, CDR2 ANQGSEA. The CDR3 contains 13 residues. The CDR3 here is CSVGRDADNEQFF. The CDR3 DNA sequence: TGCAGCGTTGGCCGGGACGCCGACAATGAGCAGTTCTTC.

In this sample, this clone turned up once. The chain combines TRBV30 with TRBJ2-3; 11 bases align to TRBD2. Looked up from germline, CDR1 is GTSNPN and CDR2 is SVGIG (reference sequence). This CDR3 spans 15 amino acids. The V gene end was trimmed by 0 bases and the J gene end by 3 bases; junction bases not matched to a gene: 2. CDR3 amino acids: CAWSVGTSGTDTQYF. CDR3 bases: TGTGCCTGGAGTGTGGGGACTAGCGGAACAGATACGCAGTATTTT.

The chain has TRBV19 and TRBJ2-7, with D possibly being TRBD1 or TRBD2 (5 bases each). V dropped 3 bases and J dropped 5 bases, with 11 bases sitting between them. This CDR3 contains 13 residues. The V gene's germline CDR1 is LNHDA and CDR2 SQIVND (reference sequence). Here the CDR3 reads CASSIEGSHEQYF. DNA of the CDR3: TGTGCCAGTAGTATTGAGGGGAGCCACGAGCAGTACTTC.

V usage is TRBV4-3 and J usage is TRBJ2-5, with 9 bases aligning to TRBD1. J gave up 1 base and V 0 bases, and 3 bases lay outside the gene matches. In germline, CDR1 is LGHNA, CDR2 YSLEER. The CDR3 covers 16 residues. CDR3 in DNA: TGCGCCAGCAGCCAAGATCTGGGACAGGGCCAAGAGACCCAGTACTTC. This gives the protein CASSQDLGQGQETQYF.